The clone carrying this TCR beta chain was counted at least ten times. No antigen is known for it. These data are taken from a study of regulatory T cells in long-lasting Graves disease. This CDR3 region has 14 residues. V lost 7 bases to trimming and J lost 1 base; unmatched junction nucleotides: 4. Indicated time point: newly diagnosed GD, antithyroid drugs for less than 3 months. Construction of the TCR library relied on RNA isolated from PBMCs. Graves' disease diagnosis followed American Thyroid Association guidelines. General study points: Accuracy may have suffered from the small sample size.

HTBI primers from iRepertoire and Arm-PCR of CDR3 regions yielded the TCR beta libraries. Each CDR3 protein gets one entry after TCRdb re-called the multiplex PCR reads with MiXCR. The sample carries approximately 560,000 distinct CDR3 sequences, more than 15% recorded once. This same sample was also part of a study on T cells in Graves' hyperthyroidism and ophthalmopathy.

The TCR originated in a young man with Graves disease. This chain links TRBV12-3 or TRBV12-4 with TRBJ2-5, with 9 bases that match TRBD2. The material sequenced was peripheral blood mononuclear cells (PBMCs), taken at new diagnosis, from a patient treated with antithyroid drugs. The CDR3, as DNA: TGTGCCAGCACCCATAGCGGGAGCCAAGAGACCCAGTACTTC. Its protein product is CASTHSGSQETQYF.